This T cell receptor beta chain was sequenced during a study of cytomegalovirus exposure and HLA in healthy donors. In regard to this clone: Its antigen is unknown.

Findings and limits, study-wide: There were 150 to 200 TCR beta chains listed as cytomegalovirus-associated.

Trimming stripped 6 bases from V and 2 bases from J, with 19 bases between. CDR1 and CDR2 from the germline V gene are LGHNA and YNFKEQ. The CDR3 is made up of 16 amino acids. Some clones are missing from TCRdb's copy, which holds only in-frame ones; the method was immunoSEQ multiplex PCR. The sample holds some 98,000 clones; roughly 87% are singletons and the top ten take 6% to 6.5%. V gene TRBV4-2 combines with J gene TRBJ1-2, with a possible D match to TRBD1 (6 bases). Sequenced sample: PBMCs. The receptor was derived from a young man in good health and CMV-seropositive. CDR3 sequence: CASSIAKHTGNYGYTF. CDR3 in DNA: TGTGCCAGCAGTATAGCCAAGCATACAGGGAACTATGGCTACACCTTC.